This T cell receptor (beta chain) was captured by sequencing in a study of read filtering for tumor transcriptome and immune sequencing. The overall study: Mean patient age was roughly 66 years, range roughly 40 to 85; approximately 17 male, over twelve female.

The library was built from 400 ng RNA with molecular barcoded adaptors for alpha/delta and beta/gamma chains. Via MiXCR, TCRdb re-called the reads, giving one row per CDR3 protein. The table has 43,000 or so distinct CDR3 sequences, 20% seen once. This clonotype occurred many times. Its cognate antigen is unknown. Trimming pared 5 bases from V and 8 bases from J, leaving 15 bases between. CDR1 and CDR2 from the germline V gene are MNHNS and SASEGT. This CDR3 region has 14 residues. Bone marrow was sampled from every patient at the time of active disease. Study-level results: IR-seq and RNA-seq agreed better without single-read clonotypes. The CD138-negative fraction was mixed bone marrow immune cells, not pure T cells.

Sequences were obtained from a population of CD138-negative cells sorted from bone marrow. This clonotype was obtained from a donor at least 40 years old with multiple myeloma. V is TRBV6-1 and J is TRBJ1-4; tentative D call: TRBD1 (6 bases). CDR3 protein: CASSKNRVDEKLFF. The CDR3, as DNA: TGTGCCAGCAGTAAAAACAGGGTGGACGAAAAACTGTTTTTT.